This T cell receptor beta chain comes out of a study of CD8 T cells in ankylosing spondylitis. Study-level findings and limits: Some motif variants were previously reported in reactive arthritis synovial fluid and blood.

TCRdb ran MiXCR on the 5' RACE reads and lists one entry per CDR3 protein. Of 300,000 to 400,000 distinct CDR3 sequences in the sample, 20% to 25% are singletons; the top ten hold about an eighth. This CDR3 comprises 16 residues. V shed 4 bases, J shed 4 bases, and the junction held 8 bases outside the gene matches. Germline CDR1 reads SNHLY; CDR2 reads FYNNEI. This clonotype was seen a handful of times. What it recognizes is unknown. The sample taken for sequencing was blood, either unsorted or a sorted T cell fraction (not recorded which). This rearrangement joins TRBV2 to TRBJ2-5; 11 nucleotides agree with TRBD2. This receptor was obtained from a male donor with ankylosing spondylitis or in good health (not recorded which). The chain's CDR3 is CASSVLAGGPRETQYF. In DNA, the CDR3 is TGTGCCAGCAGTGTATTAGCGGGGGGGCCTAGAGAGACCCAGTACTTC.